Presented here are 26 T cell receptor beta chains from one specimen sequenced in a study of blood T cell repertoires in COVID-19. Sequencing used immunoSEQ multiplex PCR; TCRdb keeps in-frame clones, though not all of them. The sample yields some 130,000 clones, roughly 90% seen once. The sample consisted of peripheral blood. These receptors all come from a man aged 60 to 75 with COVID-19, enrolled during active disease.

The rearrangement joins TRBV4-1 to TRBJ1-6; tentative D call: TRBD1 (5 bases). CDR3 length: 17 amino acids. From germline, CDR1 is MGHRA and CDR2 YSYEKL. V was pared by 0 bases and J by 6 bases, with 15 bases between. The CDR3 DNA reads as TGCGCCAGCAGCCAAGATATCAGGGTTGCAAGTAATTCACCCCTCCACTTT. Protein product: CASSQDIRVASNSPLHF.

V gene TRBV18 combines with J gene TRBJ1-2; 9 bases fit TRBD1. Germline V gene data show CDR1 as KGHSH and CDR2 as LQKENI. V gave up 3 bases and J gave up 4 bases; unmatched junction bases: 12. This CDR3 spans 17 amino acids. The CDR3 here is CASSPIRAQGAGYGYTF. The CDR3 DNA reads as TGTGCCAGCTCACCGATACGCGCACAGGGGGCTGGCTATGGCTACACCTTC.

This chain connects TRBV2 to TRBJ1-5; D unresolved. The germline CDR1 and CDR2 sequences are SNHLY and FYNNEI. V was trimmed by 4 bases and J by 10 bases, leaving 17 bases between them. The CDR3 totals 14 residues. CDR3 region: CASSGSAPAGPQHF. The CDR3 DNA is TGTGCCAGCAGTGGATCCGCACCAGCGGGACCCCAGCATTTT.

The chain recombines TRBV5-1 with TRBJ2-7, with D hard to call. CDR1 SGHRS and CDR2 YFSETQ come from the germline V gene. Trimming removed 4 bases from V and 3 bases from J, with 11 bases in between. The CDR3 is made up of 13 amino acids. The CDR3 loop reads CASSPLTGYEQYF. The CDR3, as DNA: TGCGCCAGCAGCCCTCTTACGGGCTACGAGCAGTACTTC.

The rearrangement uses TRBV12-3 or TRBV12-4 and TRBJ1-1; a weak D match, TRBD1 (5 bases). The V and J ends lost 3 bases and 4 bases respectively, with 9 bases between them. This CDR3 region has 13 residues. The CDR3 protein is CASSFGRVTEAFF. The CDR3 DNA follows: TGTGCCAGCAGTTTCGGCAGGGTCACTGAAGCTTTCTTT.

V is TRBV7-3 and J is TRBJ2-2, with TRBD2 matching 8 bases. This CDR3 is built from 16 residues. J was trimmed by 1 base and V by 1 base; bases with no gene match: 2. Germline V gives CDR1 SGHTA, CDR2 FQGTGA. The CDR3 DNA reads TGTGCCAGCAGCTTAAAGCGGGGGCGGAACACCGGGGAGCTGTTTTTT. Translation gives CASSLKRGRNTGELFF.

V is TRBV3-1 (or the pseudogene TRBV3-2) and J is TRBJ1-3, with D possibly matching TRBD1 (6 bases). This CDR3 region has 13 residues. V lost 8 bases, J lost 15 bases, and 23 bases lay in between. Germline V gene lookup returns CDR1 LGHDT and CDR2 YNNKEL (reference sequence). In nucleotides, the CDR3 is TGTGCCAGCGCCGCGGAATGGGGGGGCGAAAAATATTTT. Translating it yields CASAAEWGGEKYF.

This clone was counted only a few times. This chain connects TRBV5-6 to TRBJ2-5; possible D gene TRBD2, 5 bases. The germline CDR1 and CDR2 sequences are SGHDT and YYEEEE. This CDR3 contains 14 residues. Trimming cost V 4 bases and J 0 bases, with 10 bases left between them. DNA for the CDR3: TGTGCCAGCAGCGCATCCGGGAACCAAGAGACCCAGTACTTC. This gives the protein CASSASGNQETQYF.

The chain links TRBV4-3 to TRBJ2-7; 9 bases agree with TRBD2. Germline V gene data show CDR1 as LGHNA and CDR2 as YSLEER. The CDR3 is made up of 16 amino acids. The trim removed 0 bases at V and 4 bases at J, leaving 7 bases unmatched. CDR3 nucleotide sequence: TGCGCCAGCAGCCAAGATAGGGCAGCGGGGGGTTACGAGCAGTACTTC. This translates into CASSQDRAAGGYEQYF.

V is TRBV18 and J is TRBJ1-6; no reliable D call. CDR3 length: 12 amino acids. Germline V gives CDR1 KGHSH, CDR2 LQKENI. V was pared by 2 bases and J by 7 bases, with 3 bases between. This chain's CDR3 is CASSPGNSPLHF. CDR3 DNA: TGTGCCAGCTCACCAGGCAATTCACCCCTCCACTTT.

The chain employs TRBV28 and TRBJ1-3; the match to TRBD1 covers 7 bases. The CDR3 length is 15 residues. V shed 7 bases and J 0 bases; nucleotides not matched to a gene: 6. The V gene's germline CDR1 is MDHEN and CDR2 SYDVKM. For the CDR3, the DNA is TGTGCCAGCACCCCGGGACAGCTCTCTGGAAACACCATATATTTT. This gives the protein CASTPGQLSGNTIYF.

The chain couples TRBV20-1 to TRBJ1-1; TRBD1 matches at 7 bases. The CDR3 runs 11 residues. Germline CDR1 is DFQATT and CDR2 is SNEGSKA (reference sequence). Trimming removed 2 bases from V and 8 bases from J; junction bases left unmatched: 2. The CDR3 DNA reads TGCAGTGCTAGACAGGACAGGGAAGCTTTCTTT. Protein sequence: CSARQDREAFF.

This rearrangement joins TRBV30 to TRBJ1-2; 7 positions match TRBD1. The CDR3 has 14 amino acids. Germline V gives CDR1 GTSNPN, CDR2 SVGIG (reference sequence). Trimming removed 0 bases from V and 6 bases from J; junction bases left unmatched: 7. CDR3 sequence reads: CAWSVGTGENGYTF. The CDR3 DNA is TGTGCCTGGAGTGTAGGTACAGGGGAAAATGGCTACACCTTC.

The rearrangement joins TRBV7-9 to TRBJ1-2, with 7 bases fitting TRBD1. The V and J ends lost 5 bases and 4 bases, in that order; junction bases with no gene match: 7. Germline CDR1 is SEHNR and CDR2 is FQNEAQ (reference sequence). The CDR3 has 14 residues. CDR3 sequence (DNA): TGTGCCAGCAGCCAAGGACGGGACAGCTATGGCTACACCTTC. This sequence encodes CASSQGRDSYGYTF.

The chain carries TRBV28 and TRBJ1-2; 8 bases match TRBD1. Germline V lookup: CDR1 MDHEN, CDR2 SYDVKM. The V and J ends lost 2 bases and 4 bases, in that order; junction bases with no gene match: 6. The CDR3 spans 15 residues. Here the CDR3 reads CASSLRQGAFYGYTF. CDR3 DNA: TGTGCCAGCAGTTTAAGGCAGGGGGCTTTCTATGGCTACACCTTC.

This chain uses TRBV7-3 with TRBJ1-2; D may be TRBD1 (5 bases). The CDR3 is 16 residues long. Germline V gives CDR1 SGHTA, CDR2 FQGTGA. V gave up 1 base and J gave up 8 bases, with 20 bases separating them. The CDR3 loop is CASSLMGRGMERGYTF. In nucleotides, the CDR3 is TGTGCCAGCAGCTTAATGGGTAGGGGCATGGAAAGAGGCTACACCTTC.

V and J are TRBV19 and TRBJ1-1; weak D call: TRBD1 (5 bases). Germline CDR1 LNHDA, CDR2 SQIVND (reference sequence). This CDR3 contains 11 residues. Trimming took 8 bases from V and 9 from J, leaving 13 bases between them. The CDR3 DNA is TGTGCCAGTTGGCAGGGATGGCAAGCTTTCTTT. Its protein is CASWQGWQAFF.

The gene calls are TRBV7-9 and TRBJ1-5; unclear D gene. The CDR3 loop spans 15 amino acids. V was trimmed by 1 base and J by 0 bases, leaving 7 bases between them. Looked up from germline, CDR1 is SEHNR and CDR2 is FQNEAQ (reference sequence). DNA for the CDR3: TGTGCCAGCAGCTTAGACACAAATAGCAATCAGCCCCAGCATTTT. Amino acid sequence: CASSLDTNSNQPQHF.

V gene TRBV29-1 combines with J gene TRBJ2-5, with 8 bases lining up with TRBD1. The CDR3 is 13 residues long. Trimming cost V 3 bases and J 4 bases; bases outside gene matches: 4. Per the germline V gene, CDR1 is SQVTM and CDR2 is ANQGSEA. The CDR3: CSVETGVGETQYF. As DNA, the CDR3 is TGCAGCGTTGAGACAGGGGTGGGAGAGACCCAGTACTTC.

V is TRBV29-1 and J is TRBJ2-7, with 8 bases that match TRBD1. Trimming took 6 bases from V and 3 from J; bases not matched to a gene: 10. Per the germline V gene, CDR1 is SQVTM and CDR2 is ANQGSEA. The CDR3 length is 14 residues. The CDR3 loop reads CSVPRDRRVYEQYF. The CDR3 region has the DNA TGCAGCGTCCCCCGGGACAGGAGGGTCTACGAGCAGTACTTC.

This clone showed up just once. The V call is TRBV4-2, the J call TRBJ2-5; TRBD2 might be the D (6 bases). Germline V gene data show CDR1 as LGHNA and CDR2 as YNFKEQ. Deletions cut 1 base from V and 5 bases from J, with 14 bases between. The CDR3 runs to 15 residues. The CDR3 here is CASSQAPAGRETQYF. Written as DNA, the CDR3 is TGTGCCAGCAGCCAAGCCCCAGCGGGTCGGGAGACCCAGTACTTC.

The chain is built from TRBV7-3 and TRBJ2-1; D gene unclear. The V gene's germline CDR1 is SGHTA and CDR2 FQGTGA. The CDR3 totals 13 residues. The V end lost 2 bases, the J end lost 5 bases, and 7 bases lay between the germline ends. CDR3 loop: CASSLSQNNEQFF. The CDR3 nucleotides are TGTGCCAGCAGCTTATCACAGAACAATGAGCAGTTCTTC.

This rearrangement joins TRBV29-1 to TRBJ2-2; no definite D call. Deletions cut 0 bases from V and 1 base from J, with 6 bases between. The CDR3 sequence is 14 residues long. Germline values: CDR1 SQVTM, CDR2 ANQGSEA. CDR3 in amino acids: CSVEDRQNTGELFF. The CDR3 DNA reads TGCAGCGTTGAAGATCGACAGAACACCGGGGAGCTGTTTTTT.

This rearrangement joins TRBV20-1 to TRBJ2-2; TRBD2 is a possible D gene (6 bases). V lost 3 bases, J lost 2 bases, and 13 bases lay in between. The CDR3 has 15 amino acids. CDR1 is DFQATT, CDR2 SNEGSKA, per germline (reference sequence). The DNA of the CDR3 is TGCAGTGCTAGTACCGGGGGTTTAAACACCGGGGAGCTGTTTTTT. It codes for CSASTGGLNTGELFF.

The chain recombines TRBV2 with TRBJ1-6; TRBD1 is a possible D gene (5 bases). V dropped 4 bases and J dropped 9 bases, with 19 bases sitting between them. This CDR3 has 16 amino acids. Germline lookup yields CDR1 SNHLY and CDR2 FYNNEI. CDR3 nucleotide sequence: TGTGCCAGCAGTGCCTCAGGGTATCAGAAGGGTTCACCCCTCCACTTT. Its protein is CASSASGYQKGSPLHF.

V and J are TRBV29-1 and TRBJ1-1; 11 nucleotides line up with TRBD1. The trim removed 5 bases at V and 4 bases at J, leaving 6 bases unmatched. Germline V gene sequence: CDR1 SQVTM, CDR2 ANQGSEA. This CDR3 region has 14 residues. The CDR3 DNA follows: TGCAGCGTTACCCGTGGGACAGGGGGCACTGAAGCTTTCTTT. This translates into CSVTRGTGGTEAFF.